A single sample is the source of the 3 T cell receptor beta chains below, sequenced in a study of blood T cell repertoires in COVID-19. TCRdb's copy holds only in-frame clones and misses some; the assay was immunoSEQ multiplex PCR. This repertoire shows about 110,000 clones, around 85% found once; its top ten account for 20% to 25%. Sequenced sample: peripheral blood. The source is a man aged 65 to 79 with active or convalescent COVID-19.

The V gene is TRBV6-5, the J gene TRBJ2-5, with 8 bases fitting TRBD1. Trimming at V came to 7 bases and at J to 1 base, leaving 8 bases not matched to a gene. CDR3 length equals 15 residues. Germline loops: CDR1 MNHEY, CDR2 SVGAGI. The CDR3: CASTRTGNGQETQYF. The CDR3 nucleotides are TGTGCCAGCACCCGGACAGGGAATGGCCAAGAGACCCAGTACTTC.

The count of this clone is one. The chain recombines TRBV15 with TRBJ1-2; 9 bases match TRBD1. Germline-derived CDR1 and CDR2 are LNHNV and YYDKDF (reference sequence). The CDR3 has 16 residues. Trimming cost V 0 bases and J 5 bases; bases outside gene matches: 7. DNA of the CDR3: TGTGCCACCAGCAGAGATGGGGACAGGGTTTTATATGGCTACACCTTC. Its protein product is CATSRDGDRVLYGYTF.

V and J are TRBV9 and TRBJ2-1, with D perhaps matching TRBD2 (6 bases). The length of the CDR3 is 16 residues. The germline V gene encodes CDR1 SGDLS and CDR2 YYNGEE. Trimming pared 2 bases from V and 8 bases from J, leaving 20 bases between. CDR3 bases: TGTGCCAGCAGCGTGGGGACTGCCACAATGGACGATGAGCAGTTCTTC. Residues: CASSVGTATMDDEQFF.